The clone carrying this T cell receptor beta chain is medium-sized (0.01 to 0.1%) within its sample. A process of 5'RACE template switching, which added a universal primer site and UMIs, was used to make TCR cDNA. TCRdb independently ran MiXCR on the 5' RACE reads; one entry per CDR3 protein. The repertoire holds approximately 22,000 distinct CDR3 sequences, with approximately 5.2% as singletons. The CDR3 has 15 amino acids. V lost 5 bases and J 8 bases, leaving 18 bases between the germline ends. Germline CDR1 reads MNHEY; CDR2 reads SVGAGI. The entry originates in a study of T cells after yellow fever vaccination. Overall study findings and caveats: Reappearance after the booster was observed for most primary-vaccination clones (about 95% CD4, over 70% CD8). Contamination of FACS-sorted repertoires by abundant clonotypes from the bulk population could occur.

The receptor comes from a man aged 18 to 30 who received the YFV17D yellow fever vaccine. The genes are TRBV6-5 and TRBJ1-4; D uncertain. The material was PBMCs, either bulk or a sorted T-cell subset (CD4+, CD8+, memory, or dextramer-sorted; not recorded which), obtained around 45 days after the first yellow fever vaccination. The CDR3 loop is CASSLGFQVGEKLFF. The CDR3 region has the DNA TGTGCCAGCAGTCTCGGGTTCCAAGTTGGGGAAAAACTGTTTTTT.